The source of this TCR beta chain is a study of blood T cell repertoires in COVID-19. Study in general: The samples span acute and convalescent COVID-19 from the United States, Italy and Spain.

Seattle patient enrollment occurred during active infection, with longitudinal follow-up thereafter. This CDR3 spans 13 amino acids. V lost 6 bases and J 2 bases, leaving 9 bases between the germline ends. Germline assignment: CDR1 KGHSH and CDR2 LQKENI. Authors' processing steps: The assay estimated nucleated cells by amplifying reference gene primers. Generated by immunoSEQ multiplex PCR, the TCRdb table keeps only in-frame clones and is missing some. V and J calls and clone size are those listed in that table; D and trimming were worked out from the DNA. The repertoire holds under 250,000 clones, with 70% to 90% as singletons.

The receptor's source is a man aged 50 to 60 with COVID-19, enrolled during active disease. The V call is TRBV18, the J call TRBJ2-3; D is unclear. The sample was peripheral blood. The CDR3 protein is CASSRGDTDTQYF. CDR3 nucleotides: TGTGCCAGCTCCCGCGGCGACACAGATACGCAGTATTTT.